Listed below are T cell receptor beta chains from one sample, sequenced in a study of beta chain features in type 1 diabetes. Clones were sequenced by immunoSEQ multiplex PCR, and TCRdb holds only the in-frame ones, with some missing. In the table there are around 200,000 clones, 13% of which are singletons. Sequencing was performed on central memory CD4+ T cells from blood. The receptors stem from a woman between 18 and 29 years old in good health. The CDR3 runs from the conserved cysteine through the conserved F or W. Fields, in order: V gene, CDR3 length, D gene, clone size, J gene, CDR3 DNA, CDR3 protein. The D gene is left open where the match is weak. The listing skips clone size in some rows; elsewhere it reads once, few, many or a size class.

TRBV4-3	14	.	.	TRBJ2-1	TGCGCCAGCAGCCAAGATTGGAGGGAAAGTGAGCAGTTCTTC	CASSQDWRESEQFF
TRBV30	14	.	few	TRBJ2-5	TGTGCCTGGAGTGTACAGGGTCCGCAAGAGACCCAGTACTTC	CAWSVQGPQETQYF
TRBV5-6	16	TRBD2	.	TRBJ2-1	TGTGCCAGCAGCTTCCGGACTAGCGGGAGAAACAATGAGCAGTTCTTC	CASSFRTSGRNNEQFF
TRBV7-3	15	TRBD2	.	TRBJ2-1	TGTGCCAGCAGCTTAGCGGGAGAACCAAACAATGAGCAGTTCTTC	CASSLAGEPNNEQFF
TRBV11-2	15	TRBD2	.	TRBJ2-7	TGTGCCAGCAGCTTCCATAGCGGGAGGGCCCACGAGCAGTACTTC	CASSFHSGRAHEQYF
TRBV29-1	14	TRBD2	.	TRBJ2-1	TGCAGCGCTCCGCGGCAGCGGGGGTACAATGAGCAGTTCTTC	CSAPRQRGYNEQFF
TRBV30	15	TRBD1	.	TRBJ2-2	TGTGCCTGGAGTACGGGGCAGGGGGCCACCGGGGAGCTGTTTTTT	CAWSTGQGATGELFF
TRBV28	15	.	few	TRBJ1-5	TGTGCCAGCAGTCTTGGGGGGGGGTCCAATCAGCCCCAGCATTTT	CASSLGGGSNQPQHF
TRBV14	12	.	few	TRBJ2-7	TGTGCCAGCAGCCAACAGGGGCGCGAGCAGTACTTC	CASSQQGREQYF
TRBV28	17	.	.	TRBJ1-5	TGTGCCAGCAGTTTATTCGGGGGTCAGGGAGTCGGTCAGCCCCAGCATTTT	CASSLFGGQGVGQPQHF
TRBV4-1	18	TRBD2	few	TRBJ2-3	TGCGCCAGCAGCCAAAGTGGACGAGCGGGAGGGCCGGGAGATACGCAGTATTTT	CASSQSGRAGGPGDTQYF
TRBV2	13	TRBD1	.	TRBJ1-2	TGTGCCAGCAGAGAGACAGGGAACTATGGCTACACCTTC	CASRETGNYGYTF
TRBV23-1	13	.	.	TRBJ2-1	TGCGCCAGGGGGGGGGACAGGCGGAATGAGCAGTTCTTC	CARGGDRRNEQFF
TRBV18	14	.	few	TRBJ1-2	TGTGCCAGCTCACGGCCGACTGAATCCTATGGCTACACCTTC	CASSRPTESYGYTF